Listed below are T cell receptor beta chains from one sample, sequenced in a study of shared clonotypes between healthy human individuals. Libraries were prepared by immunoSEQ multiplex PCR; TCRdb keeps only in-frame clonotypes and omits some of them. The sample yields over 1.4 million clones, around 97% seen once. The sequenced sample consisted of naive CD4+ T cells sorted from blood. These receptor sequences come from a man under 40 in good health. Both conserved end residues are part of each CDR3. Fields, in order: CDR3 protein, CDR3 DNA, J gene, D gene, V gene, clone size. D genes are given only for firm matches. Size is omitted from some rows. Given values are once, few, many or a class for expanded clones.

CASSIIAAANQPQHF	TGTGCCAGTAGTATAATAGCGGCAGCAAATCAGCCCCAGCATTTT	TRBJ1-5	-	TRBV19	-
CASSDHRGRGEQYF	TGTGCCAGCAGTGATCATCGCGGCCGGGGCGAGCAGTACTTC	TRBJ2-7	-	TRBV25-1	-
CASSQALAGGDEQYF	TGCGCCAGCAGCCAAGCGTTAGCGGGAGGGGATGAGCAGTACTTC	TRBJ2-7	TRBD2	TRBV4-1	-
CASSPPGRPVHEQYF	TGTGCCAGCAGCCCCCCGGGACGACCGGTCCACGAGCAGTACTTC	TRBJ2-7	-	TRBV28	-
CASRNPGQLIGYTF	TGTGCCAGCAGAAACCCGGGACAGCTCATTGGCTACACCTTC	TRBJ1-2	TRBD1	TRBV6-5	-
CASSPRSDTQYF	TGTGCCAGCAGCCCCAGGTCAGATACGCAGTATTTT	TRBJ2-3	-	TRBV7-2	once
CASSPSRVSRLGNQHF	TGTGCCAGCAGTCCGTCGAGGGTGTCCCGCCTAGGCAACCAGCATTTT	TRBJ1-5	-	TRBV28	-
CASSSYTTDTQYF	TGCGCCAGCAGCTCCTACACCACAGATACGCAGTATTTT	TRBJ2-3	-	TRBV5-1	-
CASSSLAGSMEQYF	TGTGCCAGCAGCTCACTAGCGGGATCGATGGAGCAGTACTTC	TRBJ2-7	TRBD2	TRBV11-2	-
CSVVGREGFYNEQFF	TGCAGCGTTGTCGGGCGGGAGGGGTTCTACAATGAGCAGTTCTTC	TRBJ2-1	TRBD2	TRBV29-1	-
CASSWTSGTPYYEQYF	TGTGCCAGCAGTTGGACTAGCGGGACCCCCTACTACGAGCAGTACTTC	TRBJ2-7	TRBD2	TRBV5-4	-
CASSRDRKYGYTF	TGTGCCAGCAGTAGGGACAGGAAGTATGGCTACACCTTC	TRBJ1-2	TRBD1	TRBV6-6	-
CATSSPGVSSYEQYF	TGTGCCACCAGCAGCCCAGGGGTTAGCTCCTACGAGCAGTACTTC	TRBJ2-7	-	TRBV15	-
CASSSGQGDRRKEQYF	TGCGCCAGCAGCTCTGGACAGGGAGATCGGCGGAAGGAGCAGTACTTC	TRBJ2-7	TRBD1	TRBV5-1	-
CASSPSGTGMHEQYF	TGCGCCAGCAGCCCATCCGGGACAGGGATGCACGAGCAGTACTTC	TRBJ2-7	TRBD1	TRBV5-1	-
CASSQDRVSHEQYF	TGCGCCAGCAGCCAGGACAGGGTTTCCCACGAGCAGTACTTC	TRBJ2-7	TRBD1	TRBV4-1	-
CASSVEGLYEQYF	TGTGCCAGCAGCGTAGAGGGGCTCTACGAGCAGTACTTC	TRBJ2-7	-	TRBV9	-
CASSRAIGQSNQPQHF	TGTGCCAGCTCACGGGCAATCGGACAGAGCAATCAGCCCCAGCATTTT	TRBJ1-5	-	TRBV18	-
CASSLFTGRGYTF	TGTGCCAGCAGTCTCTTCACCGGACGGGGCTACACCTTC	TRBJ1-2	-	TRBV6-6	once
CASSAGSGGSYEQYF	TGCGCCAGCAGTGCCGGGAGCGGGGGATCCTACGAGCAGTACTTC	TRBJ2-7	TRBD2	TRBV10-1	-
CASSRVSGNEQFF	TGTGCCAGCAGTCGGGTCTCCGGCAATGAGCAGTTCTTC	TRBJ2-1	-	TRBV6-6	once
CASSEPGSPFGYEQYF	TGTGCCAGCAGTGAGCCCGGGAGCCCTTTTGGCTACGAGCAGTACTTC	TRBJ2-7	-	TRBV6-1	-
CSVGSKIEGTQYF	TGCAGCGTTGGTAGCAAGATTGAAGGGACCCAGTACTTC	TRBJ2-5	-	TRBV29-1	-
CASSYSRQNYGYTF	TGTGCCAGCAGTTACTCGAGACAGAACTATGGCTACACCTTC	TRBJ1-2	-	TRBV6-5	-
CASRRTDSLYEQYF	TGTGCCAGCAGACGAACGGATAGCCTCTACGAGCAGTACTTC	TRBJ2-7	-	TRBV6-1	-
CASSSPPGPPRGTIYF	TGTGCCAGCAGTTCCCCCCCGGGTCCTCCTCGGGGCACCATATATTTT	TRBJ1-3	-	TRBV28	once
CASSLDSGTDTQYF	TGTGCCAGCAGCTTAGATTCGGGCACAGATACGCAGTATTTT	TRBJ2-3	-	TRBV11-3	-
CASSPASNQPQHF	TGTGCCAGCAGCCCAGCTAGCAATCAGCCCCAGCATTTT	TRBJ1-5	-	TRBV6-5	-
CASSRGAGGTGELFF	TGCGCCAGCAGCCGTGGTGCGGGAGGCACCGGGGAGCTGTTTTTT	TRBJ2-2	TRBD2	TRBV5-1	-
CASRKQANQPQHF	TGTGCCAGCCGCAAGCAGGCCAATCAGCCCCAGCATTTT	TRBJ1-5	-	TRBV6-5	few
CASSIGERIYF	TGTGCCAGTAGTATTGGGGAACGGATTTATTTT	TRBJ1-4	-	TRBV19	few
CASSLVNSNQPQHF	TGTGCCAGCAGCTTAGTCAATAGCAATCAGCCCCAGCATTTT	TRBJ1-5	-	TRBV11-2	-
CASSIDRPGLRSIYF	TGCGCCAGCAGCATCGACAGGCCGGGACTTCGTTCCATATATTTT	TRBJ1-3	-	TRBV5-1	-
CATLRASGGYTF	TGTGCCACCCTCCGGGCATCTGGCGGCTACACCTTC	TRBJ1-2	-	TRBV28	-
CASSAVGWSAYEQYF	TGTGCCAGCAGCGCCGTTGGGTGGAGCGCCTACGAGCAGTACTTC	TRBJ2-7	-	TRBV7-2	-
CASRGATDTQYF	TGTGCCAGCAGAGGGGCTACAGATACGCAGTATTTT	TRBJ2-3	-	TRBV28	few
CASSFVGDLTYNEQFF	TGCGCCAGCAGCTTTGTAGGGGATTTAACCTACAATGAGCAGTTCTTC	TRBJ2-1	-	TRBV5-1	once
CASSHHLQGSGANVLTF	TGTGCCAGCAGTCACCACTTACAGGGATCCGGGGCCAACGTCCTGACTTTC	TRBJ2-6	-	TRBV2	-
CASRTPGGTQETQYF	TGCGCCAGCAGAACCCCCGGCGGGACCCAGGAGACCCAGTACTTC	TRBJ2-5	-	TRBV5-1	-
CASSLFARREQFF	TGTGCCAGCAGTTTATTTGCTAGACGCGAGCAGTTCTTC	TRBJ2-1	-	TRBV28	-
CASRHRPLHEQYF	TGTGCCAGCCGACACCGTCCCTTACACGAGCAGTACTTC	TRBJ2-7	-	TRBV27	-
CASSQGGQTNQPQHF	TGTGCCAGCAGCCAAGGTGGCCAGACCAATCAGCCCCAGCATTTT	TRBJ1-5	-	TRBV9	-
CASSQVGAPYYGYTF	TGTGCCAGCAGCCAAGTGGGGGCTCCATACTATGGCTACACCTTC	TRBJ1-2	-	TRBV14	-
CASSRGLASYEQYF	TGTGCCAGCAGCCGTGGACTAGCTTCCTACGAGCAGTACTTC	TRBJ2-7	TRBD2	TRBV9	-